This is a list of T cell receptor beta chains from one sample in a study of cytomegalovirus exposure and HLA in healthy donors. Some clones are missing from TCRdb's copy, which holds only in-frame ones; the method was immunoSEQ multiplex PCR. The repertoire shows 90,000 to 130,000 clones; the top ten hold 3.5% to 4.5%. The sample consisted of PBMCs. The receptors shown here come from a man aged 30 to 39 in good health and CMV-seronegative. Both conserved end residues are part of each CDR3. Each record gives: D gene, J gene, V gene, CDR3 DNA, CDR3 protein. The D gene is left open where the match is weak.

d_gene: NA
j_gene: TRBJ1-5
v_gene: TRBV5-1
CDR3nt: TGCGCCAGCAGCTTGGTAGGGGGAACTGGCCAGCCCCAGCATTTT
CDR3aa: CASSLVGGTGQPQHF

d_gene: TRBD1
j_gene: TRBJ1-2
v_gene: TRBV4-2
CDR3nt: TGTGCCAGCAGCCAGCCGGGACAGGCATATGGCTACACCTTC
CDR3aa: CASSQPGQAYGYTF

d_gene: NA
j_gene: TRBJ1-5
v_gene: TRBV7-7
CDR3nt: TGTGCCAGCAGCTTAAGAGGATTTGGCAATCAGCCCCAGCATTTT
CDR3aa: CASSLRGFGNQPQHF

d_gene: TRBD1
j_gene: TRBJ2-7
v_gene: TRBV28
CDR3nt: TGTGCCAGCAGTTTACCGGACAGGAGATCCTACGAGCAGTACTTC
CDR3aa: CASSLPDRRSYEQYF

d_gene: TRBD2
j_gene: TRBJ2-7
v_gene: TRBV13
CDR3nt: TGTGCCAGCAGTTTGGCACTGGGTAGCGGGCTATATTCCTACGAGCAGTACTTC
CDR3aa: CASSLALGSGLYSYEQYF

d_gene: NA
j_gene: TRBJ2-7
v_gene: TRBV7-2
CDR3nt: TGTGCCAGCAGCTCGCAGGGGGGAGACTACGAGCAGTACTTC
CDR3aa: CASSSQGGDYEQYF

d_gene: NA
j_gene: TRBJ2-1
v_gene: TRBV7-3
CDR3nt: TGTGCCAGCGGGAGGGCGGGGGCGGCCTACAATGAGCAGTTCTTC
CDR3aa: CASGRAGAAYNEQFF

d_gene: TRBD1
j_gene: TRBJ1-4
v_gene: TRBV5-1
CDR3nt: TGCGCCAGCAGCCAGTGGACAGGTGAAAAACTGTTTTTT
CDR3aa: CASSQWTGEKLFF

d_gene: NA
j_gene: TRBJ1-1
v_gene: TRBV5-1
CDR3nt: TGCGCCAGCAGCTTCTTGACTGGGACTGAAGCTTTCTTT
CDR3aa: CASSFLTGTEAFF

d_gene: TRBD2
j_gene: TRBJ2-1
v_gene: TRBV9
CDR3nt: TGTGCCAGCAGCGTAGGCGGGACTAGCTACAATGAGCAGTTCTTC
CDR3aa: CASSVGGTSYNEQFF

d_gene: NA
j_gene: TRBJ1-1
v_gene: TRBV19
CDR3nt: TGTGCCAGTAGTATAGCGGGGGGAGGGGGCACTGAAGCTTTCTTT
CDR3aa: CASSIAGGGGTEAFF

d_gene: TRBD2
j_gene: TRBJ2-7
v_gene: TRBV5-6
CDR3nt: TGTGCCAGCAGTCTATTGTCGGCGGGAGATAACTACGAGCAGTACTTC
CDR3aa: CASSLLSAGDNYEQYF

d_gene: NA
j_gene: TRBJ2-2
v_gene: TRBV10-3
CDR3nt: TGTGCCGTCGCTGGGGGGAGCACCGGGGAGCTGTTTTTT
CDR3aa: CAVAGGSTGELFF

d_gene: NA
j_gene: TRBJ1-2
v_gene: TRBV5-4
CDR3nt: TGTGCCAGCGCCTTCGGGGGGGGGCCCACTGGGTATGGCTACACCTTC
CDR3aa: CASAFGGGPTGYGYTF

d_gene: TRBD2
j_gene: TRBJ2-1
v_gene: TRBV5-1
CDR3nt: TGCGCCAGCAGCTTGACGTATAGCGGGGGGGGTGAGCAGTTCTTC
CDR3aa: CASSLTYSGGGEQFF